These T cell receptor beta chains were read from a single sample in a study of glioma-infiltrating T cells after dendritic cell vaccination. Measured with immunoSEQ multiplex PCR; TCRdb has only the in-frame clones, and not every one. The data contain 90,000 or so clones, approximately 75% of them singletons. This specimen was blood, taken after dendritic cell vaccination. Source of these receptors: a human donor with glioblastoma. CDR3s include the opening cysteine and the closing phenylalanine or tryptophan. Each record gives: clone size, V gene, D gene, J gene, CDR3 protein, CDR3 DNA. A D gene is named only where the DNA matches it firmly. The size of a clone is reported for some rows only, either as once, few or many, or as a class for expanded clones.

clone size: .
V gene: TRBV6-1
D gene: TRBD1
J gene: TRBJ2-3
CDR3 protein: CASLTGDSSTDTQYF
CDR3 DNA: TGTGCCAGCCTGACCGGGGACAGTAGCACAGATACGCAGTATTTT

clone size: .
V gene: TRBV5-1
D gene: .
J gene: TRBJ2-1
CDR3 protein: CASSVQGYNEQFF
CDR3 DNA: TGCGCCAGCAGCGTACAGGGTTACAATGAGCAGTTCTTC

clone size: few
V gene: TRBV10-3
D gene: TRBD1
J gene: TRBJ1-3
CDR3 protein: CAIRGQGANDNTIYF
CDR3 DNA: TGTGCCATCAGAGGACAGGGGGCGAATGATAACACCATATATTTT

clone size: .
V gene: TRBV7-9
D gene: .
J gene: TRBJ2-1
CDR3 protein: CASSFGGPNNEQFF
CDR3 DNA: TGTGCCAGCAGCTTCGGGGGGCCCAACAATGAGCAGTTCTTC

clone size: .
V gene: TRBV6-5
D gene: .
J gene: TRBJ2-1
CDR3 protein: CASSYRNEQFF
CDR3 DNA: TGTGCCAGCAGTTATAGAAATGAGCAGTTCTTC

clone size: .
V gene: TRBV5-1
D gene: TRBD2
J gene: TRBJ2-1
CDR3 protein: CASSPGGSRFINEQFF
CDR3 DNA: TGCGCCAGCAGCCCCGGGGGGTCGAGATTTATTAATGAGCAGTTCTTC

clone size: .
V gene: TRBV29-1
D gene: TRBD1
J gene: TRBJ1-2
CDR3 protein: CSVDYRGTYYGYTF
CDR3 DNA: TGCAGCGTTGACTACAGGGGGACATACTATGGCTACACCTTC

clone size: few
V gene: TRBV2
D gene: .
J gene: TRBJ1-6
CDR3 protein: CASRDSGRVESPLHF
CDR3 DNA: TGTGCCAGCAGGGATAGTGGCAGGGTGGAATCACCCCTCCACTTT

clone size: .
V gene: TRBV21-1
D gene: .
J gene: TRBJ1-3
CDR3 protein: CASSKGTGGRNTIYF
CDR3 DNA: TGTGCCAGCAGCAAAGGGACAGGGGGTCGGAACACCATATATTTT

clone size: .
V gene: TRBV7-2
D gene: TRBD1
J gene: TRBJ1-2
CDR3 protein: CASSPQGAGGYTF
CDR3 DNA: TGTGCCAGCAGCCCTCAGGGGGCCGGGGGCTACACCTTC

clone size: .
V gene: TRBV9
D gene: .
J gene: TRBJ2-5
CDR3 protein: CASSGRRGETQYF
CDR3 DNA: TGTGCCAGCAGCGGTAGGAGGGGAGAGACCCAGTACTTC

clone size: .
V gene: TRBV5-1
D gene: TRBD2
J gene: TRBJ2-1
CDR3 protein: CASSPRLAGDSEQFF
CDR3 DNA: TGCGCCAGCAGCCCTCGACTAGCGGGAGATAGTGAGCAGTTCTTC

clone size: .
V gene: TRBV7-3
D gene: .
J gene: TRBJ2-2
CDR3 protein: CASSLTPTRPGGELFF
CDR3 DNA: TGTGCCAGCAGCTTAACACCGACTAGGCCCGGAGGGGAGCTGTTTTTT

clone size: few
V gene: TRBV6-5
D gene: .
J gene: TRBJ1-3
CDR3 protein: CASRGGNTIYF
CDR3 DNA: TGTGCCAGCCGGGGGGGAAACACCATATATTTT

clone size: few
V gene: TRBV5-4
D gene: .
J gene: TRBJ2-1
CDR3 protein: CASSLINNEQFF
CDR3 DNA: TGTGCCAGCAGCTTGATCAACAATGAGCAGTTCTTC

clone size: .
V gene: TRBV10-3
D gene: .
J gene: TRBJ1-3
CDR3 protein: CAITGLIGNTIYF
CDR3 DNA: TGTGCCATCACAGGACTTATTGGAAACACCATATATTTT

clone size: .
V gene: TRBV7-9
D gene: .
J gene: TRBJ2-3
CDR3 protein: CASSLDPQTVTQYF
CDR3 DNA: TGTGCCAGCAGCTTAGACCCACAGACAGTTACGCAGTATTTT

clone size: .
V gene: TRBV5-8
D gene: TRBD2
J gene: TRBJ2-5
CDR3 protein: CASSSSGLAEETQYF
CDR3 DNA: TGTGCCAGCAGCTCATCGGGACTAGCCGAAGAGACCCAGTACTTC

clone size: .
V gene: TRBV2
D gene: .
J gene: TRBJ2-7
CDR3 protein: CASSSTSMGEQYF
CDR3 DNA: TGTGCCAGCAGCTCGACTAGTATGGGGGAGCAGTACTTC

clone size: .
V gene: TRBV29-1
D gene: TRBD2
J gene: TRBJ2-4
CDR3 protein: CSVELAGTKNIQYF
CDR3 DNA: TGCAGCGTTGAGTTAGCGGGGACCAAAAACATTCAGTACTTC

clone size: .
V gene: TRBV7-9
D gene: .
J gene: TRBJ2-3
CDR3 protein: CASSYSDTQYF
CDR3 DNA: TGTGCCAGCAGCTACTCGGATACGCAGTATTTT

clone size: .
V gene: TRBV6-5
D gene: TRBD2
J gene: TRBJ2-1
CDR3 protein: CASSRRGGNEQFF
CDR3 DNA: TGTGCCAGCAGTCGACGCGGGGGAAATGAGCAGTTCTTC

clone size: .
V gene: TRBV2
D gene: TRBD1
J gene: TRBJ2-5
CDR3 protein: CASWDRDQETQYF
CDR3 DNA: TGTGCCAGCTGGGACAGGGATCAAGAGACCCAGTACTTC

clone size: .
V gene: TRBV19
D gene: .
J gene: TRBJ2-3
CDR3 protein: CASSIDGQSADTQYF
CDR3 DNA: TGTGCCAGTAGTATAGATGGACAGTCCGCAGATACGCAGTATTTT

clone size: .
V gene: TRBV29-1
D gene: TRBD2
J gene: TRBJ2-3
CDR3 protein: CSVERRGVSTDTQYF
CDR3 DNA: TGCAGCGTTGAAAGGCGGGGGGTCAGCACAGATACGCAGTATTTT

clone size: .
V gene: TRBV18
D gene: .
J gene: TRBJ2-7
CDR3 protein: CASSPAGSPYEQYF
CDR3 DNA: TGTGCCAGCTCACCGGCAGGGTCGCCCTACGAGCAGTACTTC

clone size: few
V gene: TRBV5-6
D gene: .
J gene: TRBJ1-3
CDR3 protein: CASSLTLEDSGNTIYF
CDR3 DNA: TGTGCCAGCAGCTTGACCTTGGAGGACTCTGGAAACACCATATATTTT

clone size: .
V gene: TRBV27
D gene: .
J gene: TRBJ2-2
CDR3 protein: CASSRKRQANTGELFF
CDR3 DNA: TGTGCCAGCAGTCGAAAAAGGCAGGCGAACACCGGGGAGCTGTTTTTT

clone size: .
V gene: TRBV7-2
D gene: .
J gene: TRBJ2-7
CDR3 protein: CASSFLPSSYEQYF
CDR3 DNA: TGTGCCAGCAGCTTTCTCCCGTCCTCCTACGAGCAGTACTTC

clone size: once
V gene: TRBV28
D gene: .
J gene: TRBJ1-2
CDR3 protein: CASSPGGARGYTF
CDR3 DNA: TGTGCCAGTTCCCCGGGAGGGGCGAGGGGCTACACCTTC

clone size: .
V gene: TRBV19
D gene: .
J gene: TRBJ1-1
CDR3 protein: CASSMMVGENTEAFF
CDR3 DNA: TGTGCCAGTAGTATGATGGTCGGGGAGAACACTGAAGCTTTCTTT

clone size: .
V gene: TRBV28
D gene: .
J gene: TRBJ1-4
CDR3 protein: CASSGQGFREKLFF
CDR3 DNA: TGTGCCAGCAGTGGGCAGGGGTTCCGAGAAAAACTGTTTTTT

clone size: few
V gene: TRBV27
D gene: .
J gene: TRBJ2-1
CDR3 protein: CASRRAGNEQFF
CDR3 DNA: TGTGCCAGCCGGAGAGCGGGCAATGAGCAGTTCTTC

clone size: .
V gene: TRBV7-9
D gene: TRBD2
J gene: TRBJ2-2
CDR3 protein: CASTLAGEAGELFF
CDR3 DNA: TGTGCCAGCACCCTAGCGGGAGAAGCCGGGGAGCTGTTTTTT

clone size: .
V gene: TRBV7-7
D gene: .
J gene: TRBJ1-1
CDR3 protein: CASSFDSTNTEAFF
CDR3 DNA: TGTGCTAGCAGCTTCGACAGTACGAACACTGAAGCTTTCTTT

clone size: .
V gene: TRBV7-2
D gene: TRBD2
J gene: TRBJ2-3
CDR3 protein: CASSPQTSLVTDTQYF
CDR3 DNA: TGTGCCAGCAGCCCCCAGACTAGCTTAGTCACAGATACGCAGTATTTT

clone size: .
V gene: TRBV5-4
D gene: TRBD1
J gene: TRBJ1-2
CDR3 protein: CASRSPGTALRGGYGYTF
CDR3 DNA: TGTGCCAGCAGGTCCCCCGGGACAGCATTGCGTGGGGGCTATGGCTACACCTTC

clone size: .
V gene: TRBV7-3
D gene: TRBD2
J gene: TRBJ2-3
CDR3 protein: CASSSLAGSTDTQYF
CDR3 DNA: TGTGCCAGCAGCTCACTAGCGGGAAGCACAGATACGCAGTATTTT

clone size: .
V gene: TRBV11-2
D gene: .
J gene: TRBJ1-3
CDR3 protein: CASSLVARSRGGNTIYF
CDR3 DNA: TGTGCCAGCAGCTTAGTCGCCAGATCGAGGGGGGGAAACACCATATATTTT

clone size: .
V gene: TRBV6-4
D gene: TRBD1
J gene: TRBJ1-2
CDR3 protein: CASSPTGSGYGYTF
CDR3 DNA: TGTGCCAGCAGTCCGACAGGGAGTGGCTATGGCTACACCTTC

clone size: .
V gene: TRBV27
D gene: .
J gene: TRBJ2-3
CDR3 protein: CASSLLAGTSTDTQYF
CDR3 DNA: TGTGCCAGCAGTTTACTTGCAGGGACTAGCACAGATACGCAGTATTTT

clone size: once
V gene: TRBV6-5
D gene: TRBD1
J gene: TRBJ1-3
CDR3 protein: CATTTGGRSGNTIYF
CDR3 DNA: TGTGCCACCACGACAGGGGGCAGGTCTGGAAACACCATATATTTT

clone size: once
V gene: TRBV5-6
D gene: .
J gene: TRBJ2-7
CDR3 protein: CASSPISSYEQYF
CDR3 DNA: TGTGCCAGCAGCCCTATTAGCTCCTACGAGCAGTACTTC

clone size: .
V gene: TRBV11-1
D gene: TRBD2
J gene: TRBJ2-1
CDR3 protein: CASSESGLAGAYNEQFF
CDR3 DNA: TGTGCCAGCAGCGAATCAGGACTAGCGGGGGCCTACAATGAGCAGTTCTTC